This T cell receptor beta chain was obtained from a study of lymphopenia after photon versus proton radiotherapy. Study outcomes and limitations: Only patients who died were analyzed for survival; proton advantage is unproven. Post-nadir diversity loss with photons came from oligoclonal expansion, particularly CD8+ Temra cells. In patients who died, overall survival fell as post-nadir TCR diversity dropped more.

With 0 bases removed from V and 9 bases from J, the gap between germline ends came to 8 bases. The germline V gene encodes CDR1 MNHNY and CDR2 SVGAGI (reference sequence). CDR3 length: 12 residues. In the case of this clone: Its antigen is currently unknown.

TCRdb's table, derived via immunoSEQ multiplex PCR, lists solely in-frame clones and lacks some. Counted here are approximately 65,000 clones, over 80% occurring once; the ten biggest clones make up under 14%. This sequence joins TRBV6-6 and TRBJ1-1; D is unclear. Sequenced material: peripheral blood, taken from a patient treated with proton-based radiotherapy. The source of this sequence is a man older than 75 with esophageal cancer. CDR3 loop: CASSYSPPQAFF. Written as DNA, the CDR3 is TGTGCCAGCAGTTACTCACCGCCGCAAGCTTTCTTT.